This T cell receptor beta chain came from a study of blood T cell repertoires in COVID-19. Study-level background: COVID-19 samples collected from the United States, Italy and Spain covered acute and convalescent phases.

This clone was seen a handful of times. Germline V gene sequence: CDR1 DFQATT, CDR2 SNEGSKA (reference sequence). Trimming took off 3 bases at V and 3 bases at J, with 8 bases between the two ends. The CDR3 contains 12 residues. Authors' processing steps: Amplification of reference gene primers provided the estimated nucleated cell counts. Sequenced by immunoSEQ multiplex PCR; TCRdb stores in-frame clones only, minus some. V and J calls and clone size are copied from that table; D and trimming were computed from the DNA. The sample includes 200,000 to 300,000 clones, roughly 80% of them seen just once.

The gene calls are TRBV20-1 and TRBJ1-2, with D hard to call. The sequenced sample consisted of peripheral blood. This receptor was taken from a woman between 55 and 75 years old with active or convalescent COVID-19. CDR3 region: CSASSGDYGYTF. Written as DNA, the CDR3 is TGCAGTGCTAGTTCCGGGGACTATGGCTACACCTTC.